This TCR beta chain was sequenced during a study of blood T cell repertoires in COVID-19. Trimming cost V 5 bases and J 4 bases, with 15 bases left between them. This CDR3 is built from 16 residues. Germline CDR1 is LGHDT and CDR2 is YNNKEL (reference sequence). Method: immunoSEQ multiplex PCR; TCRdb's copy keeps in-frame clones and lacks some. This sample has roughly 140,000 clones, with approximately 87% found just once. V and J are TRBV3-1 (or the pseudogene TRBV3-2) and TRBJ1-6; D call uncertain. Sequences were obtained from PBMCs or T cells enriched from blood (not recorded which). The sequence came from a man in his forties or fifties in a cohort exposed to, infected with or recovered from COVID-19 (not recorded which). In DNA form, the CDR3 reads TGTGCCAGCAGCTCTAAAGAGAGAGGGTATAATTCACCCCTCCACTTT. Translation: CASSSKERGYNSPLHF.